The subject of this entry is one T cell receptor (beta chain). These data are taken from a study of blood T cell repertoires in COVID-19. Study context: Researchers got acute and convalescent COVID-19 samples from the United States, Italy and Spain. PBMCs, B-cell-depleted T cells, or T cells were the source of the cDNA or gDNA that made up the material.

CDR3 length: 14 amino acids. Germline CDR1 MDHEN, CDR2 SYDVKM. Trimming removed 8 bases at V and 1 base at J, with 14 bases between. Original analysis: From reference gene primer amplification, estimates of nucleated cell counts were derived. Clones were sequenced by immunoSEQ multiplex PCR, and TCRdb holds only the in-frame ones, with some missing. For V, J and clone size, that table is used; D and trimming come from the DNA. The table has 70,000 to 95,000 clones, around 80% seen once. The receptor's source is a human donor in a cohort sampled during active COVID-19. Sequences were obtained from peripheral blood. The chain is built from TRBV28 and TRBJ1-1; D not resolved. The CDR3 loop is CASGRTLQNTEAFF. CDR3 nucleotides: TGTGCCAGCGGAAGGACTCTTCAGAACACTGAAGCTTTCTTT.